One and the same sample provided the 4 T cell receptor beta chains below, sequenced in a study of blood T cells in healthy people across ages. With a J-beta primer mix and a sample-barcoded 5' primer, a second PCR ran about 7 to 12 cycles. TCRdb re-analysed the 5' RACE reads in MiXCR, keeping a single row per CDR3 protein. The data contain approximately 900,000 distinct CDR3 sequences, 45% to 50% of them singletons. Sequences were obtained from blood. The source of these receptors is a man younger than 40 in good health.

This clonotype was counted between two and nine times. This chain uses TRBV4-2 with TRBJ1-1, with a tentative D call TRBD1 (5 bases). Germline V gives CDR1 LGHNA, CDR2 YNFKEQ. This CDR3 comprises 16 residues. The V end lost 4 bases, the J end lost 1 base, and 16 bases lay between the germline ends. CDR3 loop: CASSPGQGLGNTEAFF. For the CDR3, the DNA is TGTGCCAGCAGCCCGGGGCAGGGCTTAGGGAACACTGAAGCTTTCTTT.

A single count supports this clonotype. The rearrangement joins TRBV20-1 to TRBJ2-3, with a possible D match to TRBD2 (7 bases). The germline CDR1 and CDR2 sequences are DFQATT and SNEGSKA (reference sequence). The germline V and J ends were trimmed by 0 bases and 0 bases, with 13 bases remaining between them. The length of the CDR3 is 16 residues. CDR3 loop: CSARDTGGRSTDTQYF. For the CDR3, the DNA is TGCAGTGCTAGAGATACGGGGGGCCGGAGCACAGATACGCAGTATTTT.

The rearrangement links TRBV11-2 to TRBJ2-1; 15 nucleotides line up with TRBD2. V dropped 4 bases and J dropped 7; count of bases not matched to a gene: 20. Per the germline V gene, CDR1 is SGHAT and CDR2 is FQNNGV. This CDR3 spans 21 amino acids. CDR3 sequence reads: CASSSRQPGTSGGLRRNEQFF. The CDR3 DNA follows: TGTGCCAGCAGCTCGAGACAACCTGGGACTAGCGGGGGGCTACGTCGGAATGAGCAGTTCTTC.

The J gene is TRBJ1-1, the V gene TRBV27; D is unclear. This CDR3 comprises 13 residues. Between the trimmed V and J ends, which lost 6 bases and 4 bases, there was a span of 12 bases. From germline, CDR1 is MNHEY and CDR2 SMNVEV (reference sequence). CDR3 loop: CASRWGQTTEAFF. Here the CDR3 DNA reads TGTGCCAGCAGGTGGGGTCAGACCACTGAAGCTTTCTTT.